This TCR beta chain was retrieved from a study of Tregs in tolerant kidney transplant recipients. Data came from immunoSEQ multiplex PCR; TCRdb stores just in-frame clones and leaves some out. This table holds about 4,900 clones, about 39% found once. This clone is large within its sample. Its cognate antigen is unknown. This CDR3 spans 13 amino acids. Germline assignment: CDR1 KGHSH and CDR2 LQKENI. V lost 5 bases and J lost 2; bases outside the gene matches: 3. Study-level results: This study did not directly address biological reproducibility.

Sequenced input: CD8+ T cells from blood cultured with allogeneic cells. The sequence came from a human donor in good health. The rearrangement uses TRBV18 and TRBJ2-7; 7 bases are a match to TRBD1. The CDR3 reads CASSIQGAYEQYF. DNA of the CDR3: TGTGCCAGCTCAATCCAGGGGGCCTACGAGCAGTACTTC.